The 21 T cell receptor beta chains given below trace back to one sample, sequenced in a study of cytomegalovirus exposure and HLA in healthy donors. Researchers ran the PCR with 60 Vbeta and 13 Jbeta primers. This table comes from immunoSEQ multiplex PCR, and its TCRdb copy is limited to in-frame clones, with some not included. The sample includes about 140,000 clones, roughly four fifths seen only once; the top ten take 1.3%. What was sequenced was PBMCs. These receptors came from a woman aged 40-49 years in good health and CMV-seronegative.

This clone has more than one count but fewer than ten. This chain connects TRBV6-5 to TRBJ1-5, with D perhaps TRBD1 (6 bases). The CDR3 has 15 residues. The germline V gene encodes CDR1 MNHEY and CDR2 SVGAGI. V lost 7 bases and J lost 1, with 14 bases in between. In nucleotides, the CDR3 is TGTGCCAGCAATGCGGGGGGCCGAAGCAATCAGCCCCAGCATTTT. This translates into CASNAGGRSNQPQHF.

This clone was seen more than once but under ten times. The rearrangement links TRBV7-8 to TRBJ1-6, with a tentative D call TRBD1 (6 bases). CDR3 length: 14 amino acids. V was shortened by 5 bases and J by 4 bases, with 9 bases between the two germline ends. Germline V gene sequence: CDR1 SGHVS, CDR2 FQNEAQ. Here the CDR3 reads CASSPQGYNSPLHF. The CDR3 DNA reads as TGTGCCAGCAGCCCCCAGGGGTATAATTCACCCCTCCACTTT.

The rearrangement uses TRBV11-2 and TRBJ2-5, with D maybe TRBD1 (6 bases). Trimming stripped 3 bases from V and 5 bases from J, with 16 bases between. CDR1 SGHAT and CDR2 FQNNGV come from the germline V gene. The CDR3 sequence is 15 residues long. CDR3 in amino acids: CASSFRTVSRETQYF. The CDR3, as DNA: TGTGCCAGCAGCTTCAGGACAGTCTCCCGGGAGACCCAGTACTTC.

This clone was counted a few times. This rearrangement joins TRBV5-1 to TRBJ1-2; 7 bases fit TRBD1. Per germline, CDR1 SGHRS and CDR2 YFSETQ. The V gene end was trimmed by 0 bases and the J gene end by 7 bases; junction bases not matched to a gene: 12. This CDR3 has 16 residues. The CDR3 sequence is CASSLEGGHSQGGYTF. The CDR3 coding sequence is TGCGCCAGCAGCTTGGAAGGGGGCCATTCTCAAGGTGGCTACACCTTC.

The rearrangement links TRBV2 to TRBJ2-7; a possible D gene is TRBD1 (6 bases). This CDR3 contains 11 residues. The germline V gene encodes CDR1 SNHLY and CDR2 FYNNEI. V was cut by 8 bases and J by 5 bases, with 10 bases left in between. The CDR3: CASLGGHEQYV. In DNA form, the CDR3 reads TGTGCCAGCCTAGGGGGTCACGAGCAGTACGTC.

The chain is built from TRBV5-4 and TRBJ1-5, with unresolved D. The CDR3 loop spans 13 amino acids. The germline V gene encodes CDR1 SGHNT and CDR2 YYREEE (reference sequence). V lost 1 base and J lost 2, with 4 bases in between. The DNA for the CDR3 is TGTGCCAGCAGCTTGAGCGGCAATCAGCCCCAGCATTTT. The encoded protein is CASSLSGNQPQHF.

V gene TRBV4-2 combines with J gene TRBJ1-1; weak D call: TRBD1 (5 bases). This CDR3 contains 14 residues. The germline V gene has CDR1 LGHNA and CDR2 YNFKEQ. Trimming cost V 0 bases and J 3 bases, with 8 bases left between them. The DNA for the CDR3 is TGTGCCAGCAGCCAAGAAGGGGCCGACACTGAAGCTTTCTTT. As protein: CASSQEGADTEAFF.

This CDR3 is CASRPLPTGGGTDTQYF. CDR3 DNA sequence: TGTGCCAGCAGGCCCCTCCCGACAGGGGGTGGGACAGATACGCAGTATTTT. This chain uses TRBV5-6 with TRBJ2-3, with 9 positions matching TRBD1. V dropped 5 bases and J dropped 3; count of bases not matched to a gene: 13. CDR3 length: 17 amino acids. Looked up from germline, CDR1 is SGHDT and CDR2 is YYEEEE.

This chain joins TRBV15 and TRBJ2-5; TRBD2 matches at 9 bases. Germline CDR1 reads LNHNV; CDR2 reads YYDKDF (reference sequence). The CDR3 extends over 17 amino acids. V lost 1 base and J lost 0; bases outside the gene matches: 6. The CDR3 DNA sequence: TGTGCCACCAGCAGAGTGGGGGCGGGGGGGAACCAAGAGACCCAGTACTTC. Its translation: CATSRVGAGGNQETQYF.

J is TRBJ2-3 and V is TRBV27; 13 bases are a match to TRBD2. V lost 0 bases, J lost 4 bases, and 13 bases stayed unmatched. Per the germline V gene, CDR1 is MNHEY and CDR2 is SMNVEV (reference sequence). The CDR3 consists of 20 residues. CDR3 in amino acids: CASSLSRVVRLAGGSDTQYF. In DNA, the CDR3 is TGTGCCAGCAGTTTATCAAGGGTTGTCCGACTAGCGGGGGGTTCAGATACGCAGTATTTT.

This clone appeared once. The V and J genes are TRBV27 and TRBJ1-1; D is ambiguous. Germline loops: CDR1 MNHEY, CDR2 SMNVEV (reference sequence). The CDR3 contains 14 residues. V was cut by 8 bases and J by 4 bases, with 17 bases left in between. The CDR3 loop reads CASLKSGALTEAFF. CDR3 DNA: TGTGCCAGCCTCAAGTCCGGAGCGCTCACTGAAGCTTTCTTT.

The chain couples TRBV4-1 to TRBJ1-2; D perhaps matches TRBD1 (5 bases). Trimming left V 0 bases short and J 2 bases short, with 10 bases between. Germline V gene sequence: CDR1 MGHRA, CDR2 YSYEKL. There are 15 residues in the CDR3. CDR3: CASSQDPRGNYGYTF. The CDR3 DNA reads TGCGCCAGCAGCCAAGATCCCCGGGGGAACTATGGCTACACCTTC.

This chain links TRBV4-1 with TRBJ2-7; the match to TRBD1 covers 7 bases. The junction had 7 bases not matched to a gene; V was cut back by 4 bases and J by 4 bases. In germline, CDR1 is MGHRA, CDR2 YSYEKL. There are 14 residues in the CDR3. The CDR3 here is CASSPGQEFYEQYV. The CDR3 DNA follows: TGCGCCAGCAGCCCCGGACAGGAATTTTACGAGCAGTACGTC.

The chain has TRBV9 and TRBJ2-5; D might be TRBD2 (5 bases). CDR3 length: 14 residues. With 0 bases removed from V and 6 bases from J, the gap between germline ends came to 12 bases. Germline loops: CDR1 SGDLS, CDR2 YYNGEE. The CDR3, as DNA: TGTGCCAGCAGCGTAGACGGTTTAGCGAAGACCCAGTACTTC. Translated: CASSVDGLAKTQYF.

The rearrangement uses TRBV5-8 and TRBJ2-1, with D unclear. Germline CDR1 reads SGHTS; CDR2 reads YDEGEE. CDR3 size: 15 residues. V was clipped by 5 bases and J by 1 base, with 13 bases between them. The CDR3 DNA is TGTGCCAGCAGTGTGTGGGCACGGTCCTACAATGAGCAGTTCTTC. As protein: CASSVWARSYNEQFF.

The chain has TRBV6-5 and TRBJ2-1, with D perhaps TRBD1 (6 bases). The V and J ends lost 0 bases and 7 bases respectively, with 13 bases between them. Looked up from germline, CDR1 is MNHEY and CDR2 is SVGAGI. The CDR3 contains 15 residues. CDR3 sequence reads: CASSYSWGPRNEQFF. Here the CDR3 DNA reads TGTGCCAGCAGTTACTCGTGGGGGCCTAGGAATGAGCAGTTCTTC.

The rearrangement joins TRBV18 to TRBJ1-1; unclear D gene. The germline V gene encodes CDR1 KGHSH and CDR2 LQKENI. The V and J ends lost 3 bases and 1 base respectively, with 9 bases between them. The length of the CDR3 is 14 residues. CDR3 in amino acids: CASSPNSQNTEAFF. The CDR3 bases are TGTGCCAGCTCACCTAACAGCCAGAACACTGAAGCTTTCTTT.

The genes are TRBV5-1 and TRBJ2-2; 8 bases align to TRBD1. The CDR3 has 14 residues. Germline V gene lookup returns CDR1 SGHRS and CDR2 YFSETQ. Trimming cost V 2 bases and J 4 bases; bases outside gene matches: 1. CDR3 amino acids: CASSLDRGTGELFF. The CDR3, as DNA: TGCGCCAGCAGCTTAGACAGGGGCACCGGGGAGCTGTTTTTT.

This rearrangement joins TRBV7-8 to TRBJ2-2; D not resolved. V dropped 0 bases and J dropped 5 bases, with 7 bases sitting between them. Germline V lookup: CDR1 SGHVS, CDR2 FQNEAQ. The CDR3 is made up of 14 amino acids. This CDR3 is CASSLAQRTGELFF. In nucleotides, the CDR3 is TGTGCCAGCAGCTTAGCGCAGAGGACCGGGGAGCTGTTTTTT. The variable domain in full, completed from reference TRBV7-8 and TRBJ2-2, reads GAGVSQSPRYKVAKRGQDVALRCDPISGHVSLFWYQQALGQGPEFLTYFQNEAQLDKSGLPSDRFFAERPEGSVSTLKIQRTQQEDSAVYLCASSLAQRTGELFFGEGSRLTVL.

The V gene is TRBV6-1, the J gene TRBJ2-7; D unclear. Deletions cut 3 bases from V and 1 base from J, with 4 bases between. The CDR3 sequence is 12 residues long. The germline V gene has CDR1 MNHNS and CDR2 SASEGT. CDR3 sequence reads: CASSDSSYEQYF. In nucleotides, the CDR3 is TGTGCCAGCAGTGATAGTTCCTACGAGCAGTACTTC.

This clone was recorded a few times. This chain's CDR3 is CASSSQAGSSYEQYF. The CDR3 DNA sequence: TGCGCCAGCAGCTCCCAAGCGGGGAGCTCCTACGAGCAGTACTTC. The chain couples TRBV5-1 to TRBJ2-7; 7 nucleotides match TRBD2. The junction had 6 bases not matched to a gene; V was cut back by 3 bases and J by 0 bases. CDR3 length: 15 residues. Germline assignment: CDR1 SGHRS and CDR2 YFSETQ. Looking up the rest from reference TRBV5-1 and TRBJ2-7 gives the full variable domain: KAGVTQTPRYLIKTRGQQVTLSCSPISGHRSVSWYQQTPGQGLQFLFEYFSETQRNKGNFPGRFSGRQFSNSRSEMNVSTLELGDSALYLCASSSQAGSSYEQYFGPGTRLTVT.